Presented here are 20 T cell receptor beta chains from one specimen sequenced in a study of blood T cell repertoires in COVID-19. Generated by immunoSEQ multiplex PCR, the TCRdb table keeps only in-frame clones and is missing some. The profile shows under 300,000 clones, about 85% of them singletons. Material: peripheral blood. Receptors were obtained from a man in his late teens or twenties with active or convalescent COVID-19.

V usage is TRBV12-2 and J usage is TRBJ2-3; the D call of TRBD2 is as the table states it, not checked on the DNA. TRBV12-2 is termed a pseudogene. This CDR3 is built from 14 residues. The CDR3 sequence is CASRSGTTSDTQYF. CDR3 sequence (DNA): TGTGCAAGTCGCTCTGGGACTACCTCAGATACGCAGTATTTT.

The CDR3 DNA is TGTGCCAGCAGCGTGCCTCGGTCGAGCTCTGGAAACACCATATATTTT. Translation gives CASSVPRSSSGNTIYF. The gene calls are TRBV9 and TRBJ1-3, with D unresolved. Germline assignment: CDR1 SGDLS and CDR2 YYNGEE. The ends were cut back, 2 bases at V and 0 bases at J, with 12 bases in the middle. This CDR3 is 16 amino acids long.

V is TRBV5-5 and J is TRBJ1-2; D unresolved. The V gene's germline CDR1 is SGHKS and CDR2 YYEKEE (reference sequence). Between the trimmed V and J ends, which lost 2 bases and 4 bases, there was a span of 9 bases. The CDR3 spans 13 residues. The CDR3 bases are TGTGCCAGCAGCTTTACCGGGGTCTATGGCTACACCTTC. This codes for CASSFTGVYGYTF.

V gene TRBV14 combines with J gene TRBJ1-2, with no clear D. The germline V gene encodes CDR1 SGHDN and CDR2 FVKESK. The length of the CDR3 is 12 residues. Trimming took off 1 base at V and 7 bases at J, with 7 bases between the two ends. The CDR3 nucleotides are TGTGCCAGCAGCCAAGGGCGAGGTGGCTACACCTTC. Protein: CASSQGRGGYTF.

The chain recombines TRBV7-9 with TRBJ1-3; D gene unclear. The ends were cut back, 4 bases at V and 6 bases at J, with 10 bases in the middle. The CDR3 totals 13 residues. Germline V gene lookup returns CDR1 SEHNR and CDR2 FQNEAQ (reference sequence). The CDR3 reads CASSSINLNTIYF. The CDR3, as DNA: TGTGCCAGCAGCTCTATTAATCTAAACACCATATATTTT.

Points on this clone: Relative to the germline gene, one junction end is altered; a read error may explain this. The CDR3 bases are TGTGCTAGCAGCCGTGCTCTACGGACAGGAAGACAAGAGACCCAGTACTTC. Protein: CASSRALRTGRQETQYF. The V and J genes are TRBV7-7 and TRBJ2-5; 7 bases align to TRBD1. There are 17 residues in the CDR3. Germline CDR1 and CDR2: SSHAT and FNYEAQ (reference sequence).

The CDR3 here is CASRSEPRNYEQYF. The DNA of the CDR3 is TGTGCCAGCAGGAGCGAACCCCGAAACTACGAGCAGTACTTC. The V and J genes are TRBV27 and TRBJ2-7; D not certain. With 6 bases removed from V and 3 bases from J, the gap between germline ends came to 15 bases. CDR3 length equals 14 residues. The V gene's germline CDR1 is MNHEY and CDR2 SMNVEV (reference sequence).

CDR3 region: CASSSYTEAFF. The CDR3 bases are TGCGCCAGCAGCTCCTACACTGAAGCTTTCTTT. The V gene is TRBV5-1, the J gene TRBJ1-1, with D uncertain. Per the germline V gene, CDR1 is SGHRS and CDR2 is YFSETQ. This CDR3 has 11 amino acids. Trimming shortened V by 3 bases and J by 3 bases, and 3 bases separated the two germline ends.

V gene TRBV10-3 combines with J gene TRBJ2-7; tentatively, D is TRBD1 (6 bases). The CDR3 contains 14 residues. V gave up 1 base and J gave up 3 bases, with 10 bases separating them. Per germline, CDR1 ENHRY and CDR2 SYGVKD. In DNA form, the CDR3 reads TGTGCCATCAGTGAGTTGGACAGAGACTACGAGCAGTACTTC. Encoded protein: CAISELDRDYEQYF.

This clone occurred many times. V gene TRBV5-6 combines with J gene TRBJ2-7, with 8 bases aligning to TRBD2. The CDR3 extends over 14 amino acids. CDR1 and CDR2 (germline): SGHDT, YYEEEE. The V and J ends lost 4 bases and 4 bases, in that order; junction bases with no gene match: 7. The CDR3 coding sequence is TGTGCCAGCAGCATTAGCGGGGTTCGATACGAGCAGTACTTC. Translated: CASSISGVRYEQYF.

This chain connects TRBV19 to TRBJ2-7, with TRBD2 matching over 7 bases. This CDR3 spans 13 amino acids. With V trimmed by 4 bases and J by 7 bases, 7 bases remained unmatched. Germline V gives CDR1 LNHDA, CDR2 SQIVND (reference sequence). The CDR3 bases are TGTGCCAGTAGTAGGCGGGAGTCGCAAGAGCAGTACTTC. Translated: CASSRRESQEQYF.

The V gene is TRBV12-5, the J gene TRBJ1-5, with D perhaps TRBD1 (5 bases). V was clipped by 10 bases and J by 0 bases, with 22 bases between them. The length of the CDR3 is 17 residues. Germline V CDR1 and CDR2: LGHNT, FRNRAP. The CDR3 bases are TGTGCTACCAATTGGGAGGAGGGACCGGATAGCAATCAGCCCCAGCATTTT. It translates to CATNWEEGPDSNQPQHF.

This rearrangement joins TRBV27 to TRBJ1-5; D ambiguous. This CDR3 has 13 amino acids. Between the trimmed V and J ends, which lost 8 bases and 7 bases, there was a span of 15 bases. Germline lookup yields CDR1 MNHEY and CDR2 SMNVEV (reference sequence). The CDR3 DNA sequence: TGTGCCAGCGGACGTGAGGGCGGACAGCCCCAGCATTTT. Protein product: CASGREGGQPQHF.

The gene calls are TRBV19 and TRBJ1-5, with D perhaps TRBD1 (6 bases). The V end lost 5 bases, the J end lost 7 bases, and 12 bases lay between the germline ends. The CDR3 runs to 13 residues. Germline V gene data show CDR1 as LNHDA and CDR2 as SQIVND (reference sequence). The CDR3 here is CASSGGGGQPQHF. Written as DNA, the CDR3 is TGTGCCAGTAGTGGGGGGGGCGGCCAGCCCCAGCATTTT.

The genes are TRBV6-2 or TRBV6-3 and TRBJ1-1; D is perhaps TRBD1 (6 bases). Trimming pared 0 bases from V and 1 base from J, leaving 12 bases between. The CDR3 runs to 16 residues. Germline assignment: CDR1 MNHEY and CDR2 SVGEGT. The CDR3 loop reads CASSYSIGQTNTEAFF. The CDR3 coding sequence is TGTGCCAGCAGTTACTCTATTGGACAGACGAACACTGAAGCTTTCTTT.

This clone was detected once. The genes are TRBV10-3 and TRBJ1-2, with D unresolved. Germline assignment: CDR1 ENHRY and CDR2 SYGVKD. The CDR3 covers 16 residues. Trimming removed 2 bases at V and 3 bases at J, with 16 bases between. The CDR3 here is CAISETAKKLHYGYTF. In DNA form, the CDR3 reads TGTGCCATCAGTGAGACTGCAAAGAAACTTCACTATGGCTACACCTTC.

This clone was seen once. This chain connects TRBV13 to TRBJ2-1; TRBD2 matches 11 bases. Germline V gene lookup returns CDR1 PRHDT and CDR2 FYEKMQ (reference sequence). V dropped 5 bases and J dropped 12; count of bases not matched to a gene: 12. The CDR3 sequence is 15 residues long. The CDR3 nucleotides are TGTGCCAGCAGCCCACTTAGCGGGGGGGCCAGGGGGCAGTTCTTC. This codes for CASSPLSGGARGQFF.

The V call is TRBV19, the J call TRBJ2-3; 7 nucleotides match TRBD2. Looked up from germline, CDR1 is LNHDA and CDR2 is SQIVND (reference sequence). The ends lost 7 bases at V and 2 bases at J; junction bases unmatched: 9. The CDR3 totals 15 residues. The CDR3 region is CASNGLGQLTDTQYF. The CDR3 nucleotides are TGTGCCAGTAATGGACTAGGGCAGCTCACAGATACGCAGTATTTT.

The rearrangement links TRBV10-3 to TRBJ2-1; maybe TRBD2 (6 bases). The CDR3 has 13 residues. The V gene lost 8 bases and the J gene lost 2 bases, with 10 bases spanning the gap. Germline V gene sequence: CDR1 ENHRY, CDR2 SYGVKD. CDR3 in DNA: TGTGCCATCGGAGGGCCGACCTACAATGAGCAGTTCTTC. It specifies CAIGGPTYNEQFF.

The CDR3 DNA reads as TGCAGCGTTGATAACCGAGACTATGGCTACACCTTC. This sequence encodes CSVDNRDYGYTF. The chain recombines TRBV29-1 with TRBJ1-2; D gene unclear. The CDR3 loop spans 12 amino acids. Germline loops: CDR1 SQVTM, CDR2 ANQGSEA. V was trimmed by 3 bases and J by 3 bases, leaving 8 bases between them.